The entry below gives a single TCR beta chain sequence along with its context. What this receptor recognizes is not known. Per-nucleotide qualities are absent, and no much larger clonotype sits a single base away. The sample originates from a study of T cells in localized non-small cell lung cancer (dated by TCRdb to 2018 to 2021). Study-wide context: The study examined T cell repertoires in under 300 patients with early-stage NSCLC and compared tumors with uninvolved tumor-adjacent lungs. The cohort was made up of roughly 250 treatment-naive NSCLC patients whose localized lung tumors had been resected. A mean age of approximately 66 years was recorded for the NSCLC patients, of whom under 150 were male and some 99 were female. Overall results and qualifications from the work: Because the study design was exploratory, TCR variables were selected using unadjusted p-values without false-discovery rate correction. Higher T cell density in blood was associated with longer overall survival, whereas higher clonality in adjacent lung was associated with shorter survival. A median of roughly 60 of the top 100 tumor clones were detected in paired uninvolved adjacent lung, and approximately 28 of these tumor clones were also found among the top 100 clones of the paired uninvolved adjacent lung. Because multi-region tumor sequencing was not performed, intratumor heterogeneity could not be ruled out. Uninvolved tumor-adjacent lung showed the highest T cell clonality, higher than tumor, which suggests more focused antigenic responses in the uninvolved tumor-adjacent lung.

The germline V gene supplies CDR1 MNHNS and CDR2 SASEGT. Trimming takes 3 bases from V and 2 bases from J, and the germline ends sit 11 bases apart. The CDR3 measures 15 amino acids from cysteine to phenylalanine. Only the CDR3 part of the read is kept: 45 bases, read in frame from the first base. TCR beta CDR3 regions were sequenced from DNA using the immunoSEQ Assay. The study's own analysis went as follows. To compute T cell density, TCR beta template counts were normalized to usable DNA, which was estimated by amplifying housekeeping genes. Richness was estimated with the preseqR package, extrapolating to 400,000 templates for PBMC samples and 120,000 templates for tissue samples. Clonality was defined as one minus Pielou's evenness. Differential abundance testing on productive amino-acid clonotypes, with a minimum total count of 5 and an alpha of 0.1, was used to identify tissue-enriched TCRs. The Jaccard Index and the Morisita Overlap Index were used to quantify repertoire overlap between compartments. GLIPH clustered TCR beta CDR3s with public tetramer-defined viral CDR3s; viral motifs required at least three viral sequences plus V-gene enrichment. TCRdb took this table from immuneACCESS and kept in-frame rearrangements with V and J called. Such tables lack part of the clones; where checked against another copy, unresolved V genes explain under half of the gap, and the rest is unexplained. Clone size and the V and J calls come from that table; the DNA yielded D and trimming. The sample yields tens of thousands of clones; 85% to 90% were counted once. The ten largest clones represent 6% to 6.5% of the sample.

At diagnosis, tumor, uninvolved tumor-adjacent lung and peripheral blood were collected and then preserved as a mix of FFPE and fresh-frozen material. For TCR repertoire profiling, blood samples were analyzed in the form of peripheral blood mononuclear cells. The sequenced sample was PBMCs, obtained before any cancer treatment. The receptor chain draws on TRBV6-1 and TRBJ1-5; no D gene call is confident. This receptor was obtained from a man aged 35 to 69 with stage II lung adenocarcinoma. The CDR3 region: CASSEVLPGNQPQHF. The DNA reads TGTGCCAGCAGTGAGGTCCTACCCGGCAATCAGCCCCAGCATTTT.